A single sample is the source of the 26 T cell receptor beta chains below, sequenced in a study of beta chain features in type 1 diabetes (dated by TCRdb to 2016 to 2018). These receptors' antigens are unknown. Summary of the overall study and its limitations: A moderate but significant shortening of TCRB CDR3 length was observed in type 1 diabetes patients in all four CD4+ subsets.

Receptor libraries were prepared by the immunoSEQ multiplex PCR assay. The entire amount of isolated RNA was reverse transcribed using the High Capacity cDNA Reverse Transcription Kit, so the sequenced TCRB transcripts were expressed ones. The clones in this table, taken by TCRdb from immuneACCESS, are in-frame only. Not every clone is retained; where verified, under half of the shortfall comes from an unresolved V gene, and the cause of the rest is unknown. The sample table lists over 200,000 clones, roughly 11% of them with a count of one. The ten largest clones take up around 0.017% of the sample. The sequenced sample was naive CD4+ T cells from blood. In light of the paper, this sample's cell subset or site label describes: true naive CD4+ T cells. The receptors derive from a man aged 25 to 40 with type 1 diabetes.

This clone was counted between two and nine times. The CDR3 spells CSVEAGTATYEQYF. CDR3 nucleotide sequence: TGCAGCGTTGAAGCCGGGACAGCTACCTACGAGCAGTACTTC. V is TRBV29-1 and J is TRBJ2-7, with 7 positions matching TRBD1. With V trimmed by 1 base and J by 2 bases, 5 bases remained unmatched. The CDR3 loop spans 14 amino acids. CDR1 is SQVTM and CDR2 is ANQGSEA in the germline V gene.

This chain links TRBV5-4 with TRBJ2-6; TRBD2 agrees at 7 bases. Germline CDR1 and CDR2: SGHNT and YYREEE (reference sequence). The length of the CDR3 is 19 residues. V shed 1 base and J 0 bases; nucleotides not matched to a gene: 10. CDR3: CASSLTPAGVSSGANVLTF. CDR3 nucleotide sequence: TGTGCCAGCAGCTTGACCCCCGCGGGGGTATCCTCTGGGGCCAACGTCCTGACTTTC.

This clone was seen more than once but under ten times. The rearrangement links TRBV7-2 to TRBJ2-7; a weak D match, TRBD2 (5 bases). The V gene lost 0 bases and the J gene lost 0 bases, with 6 bases spanning the gap. Germline lookup yields CDR1 SGHTA and CDR2 FQGNSA. There are 14 residues in the CDR3. The chain's CDR3 is CASSLAGSSYEQYF. DNA for the CDR3: TGTGCCAGCAGCTTAGCGGGGAGCTCCTACGAGCAGTACTTC.

The rearrangement links TRBV30 to TRBJ2-7, with D perhaps matching TRBD1 (6 bases). The CDR3 loop spans 13 amino acids. Trimming took 0 bases from V and 2 from J, leaving 8 bases between them. Germline CDR1 GTSNPN, CDR2 SVGIG (reference sequence). The CDR3 coding sequence is TGTGCCTGGAGTGTCCACAGGGCCTACGAGCAGTACTTC. It yields the protein CAWSVHRAYEQYF.

The chain is built from TRBV6-6 and TRBJ2-1, with D possibly being TRBD2 (7 bases). This CDR3 spans 13 amino acids. Germline CDR1 reads MNHNY; CDR2 reads SVGAGI (reference sequence). Trimming left V 4 bases short and J 9 bases short, with 13 bases between. Here the CDR3 reads CASSSGGAVEQFF. The DNA for the CDR3 is TGTGCCAGCAGTTCTGGGGGGGCGGTTGAGCAGTTCTTC.

This chain uses TRBV30 with TRBJ1-2; D possibly corresponds to TRBD1 (5 bases). V was trimmed by 0 bases and J by 7 bases, leaving 15 bases between them. Germline CDR1 is GTSNPN and CDR2 is SVGIG (reference sequence). The CDR3 extends over 14 amino acids. In nucleotides, the CDR3 is TGTGCCTGGAGTGTACGTCGCAGGGTGATTGGCTACACCTTC. Protein product: CAWSVRRRVIGYTF.

There are a few counts of this clone. This chain uses TRBV4-2 with TRBJ1-2; TRBD1 is a possible D gene (6 bases). In germline, CDR1 is LGHNA, CDR2 YNFKEQ. This CDR3 is 15 amino acids long. Trimming stripped 4 bases from V and 0 bases from J, with 12 bases between. CDR3 DNA: TGTGCCAGCAGCCGTTCGAGGGACACTAACTATGGCTACACCTTC. This gives the protein CASSRSRDTNYGYTF.

This clone was seen a handful of times. Other DNA sequences in this specimen translate into the identical CDR3. The V gene is TRBV5-1, the J gene TRBJ2-7; D unclear. The CDR3 extends over 12 amino acids. Germline V CDR1 and CDR2: SGHRS, YFSETQ. Deletions cut 0 bases from V and 4 bases from J, with 5 bases between. CDR3 nucleotide sequence: TGCGCCAGCAGCTTGGGGGCGTACGAGCAGTACTTC. This encodes CASSLGAYEQYF.

This clone was seen more than once but under ten times. This sample includes further DNA sequences coding for the same CDR3. The chain is built from TRBV7-3 and TRBJ2-2, with D uncertain. The V end lost 6 bases, the J end lost 4 bases, and 9 bases lay between the germline ends. Germline assignment: CDR1 SGHTA and CDR2 FQGTGA. This CDR3 has 13 amino acids. CDR3 in amino acids: CASSLTGTGELFF. DNA for the CDR3: TGTGCCAGCAGTCTGACGGGCACCGGGGAGCTGTTTTTT.

This sequence joins TRBV9 and TRBJ2-3; a possible D gene is TRBD2 (5 bases). CDR3 length: 13 amino acids. Germline V gives CDR1 SGDLS, CDR2 YYNGEE. Deletions cut 4 bases from V and 0 bases from J, with 6 bases between. The CDR3 region has the DNA TGTGCCAGCAGCAGACTAAGCACAGATACGCAGTATTTT. Its protein is CASSRLSTDTQYF.

This rearrangement joins TRBV7-8 to TRBJ1-2; 10 nucleotides agree with TRBD1. Trimming cost V 2 bases and J 6 bases; bases outside gene matches: 12. CDR1 SGHVS and CDR2 FQNEAQ come from the germline V gene. The CDR3 runs 17 residues. This CDR3 reads CASSLRDRGIRGDGYTF. DNA for the CDR3: TGTGCCAGCAGCTTACGGGACAGGGGCATCAGGGGCGATGGCTACACCTTC. The full variable domain, completed using reference TRBV7-8 and TRBJ1-2, is GAGVSQSPRYKVAKRGQDVALRCDPISGHVSLFWYQQALGQGPEFLTYFQNEAQLDKSGLPSDRFFAERPEGSVSTLKIQRTQQEDSAVYLCASSLRDRGIRGDGYTFGSGTRLTVV.

This clone was recorded a few times. This rearrangement joins TRBV9 to TRBJ2-7; TRBD2 matches at 12 bases. This CDR3 comprises 17 residues. The germline CDR1 and CDR2 sequences are SGDLS and YYNGEE. Trimming cost V 4 bases and J 3 bases; bases outside gene matches: 11. As DNA, the CDR3 is TGTGCCAGCAGCTTGAGCCCTGGACTAGCGGGGTACTACGAGCAGTACTTC. Translating it yields CASSLSPGLAGYYEQYF.

DNA for the CDR3: TGTGCCACACCGGACAGGGGGCGAGGGGATGGCTACACCTTC. Amino acids: CATPDRGRGDGYTF. This chain links TRBV27 with TRBJ1-2; 11 nucleotides agree with TRBD1. CDR1 is MNHEY and CDR2 is SMNVEV in the germline V gene (reference sequence). The junction had 10 bases not matched to a gene; V was cut back by 10 bases and J by 6 bases. This CDR3 is built from 14 residues.

V usage is TRBV7-9 and J usage is TRBJ2-1; 9 bases align to TRBD1. With 4 bases clipped from V and 9 bases from J, the junction kept 10 bases outside the gene matches. Looked up from germline, CDR1 is SEHNR and CDR2 is FQNEAQ (reference sequence). There are 15 residues in the CDR3. The CDR3 DNA follows: TGTGCCAGCAGCTCCTACAGGGGGCGATGGACTGAGCAGTTCTTC. This gives the protein CASSSYRGRWTEQFF.

This clone was detected a few times. This rearrangement joins TRBV19 to TRBJ2-6, with a weak D call TRBD1 (6 bases). The CDR3 length is 14 residues. Germline V lookup: CDR1 LNHDA, CDR2 SQIVND (reference sequence). Between the trimmed V and J ends, which lost 3 bases and 4 bases, there was a span of 7 bases. The CDR3 DNA is TGTGCCAGTAGTATGGGGGCCGGGGCCAACGTCCTGACTTTC. Translated: CASSMGAGANVLTF.

The J gene is TRBJ1-1, the V gene TRBV19; 8 nucleotides align to TRBD1. Germline-derived CDR1 and CDR2 are LNHDA and SQIVND (reference sequence). The trim removed 7 bases at V and 10 bases at J, leaving 20 bases unmatched. This CDR3 region has 16 residues. Here the CDR3 reads CASTPSRGPARVGAFF. Here the CDR3 DNA reads TGTGCCAGTACCCCCAGCAGGGGGCCCGCCCGGGTTGGAGCTTTCTTT.

This clone was seen more than once but under ten times. The rearrangement links TRBV29-1 to TRBJ1-1, with TRBD1 identical over 7 bases. CDR3 size: 14 residues. V trimming: 5 bases; J trimming: 0 bases; junction bases outside the gene matches: 6. Per the germline V gene, CDR1 is SQVTM and CDR2 is ANQGSEA. CDR3: CSVKGDSMNTEAFF. DNA for the CDR3: TGCAGCGTTAAGGGGGACAGCATGAACACTGAAGCTTTCTTT.

This clone has more than one count but fewer than ten. The rearrangement joins TRBV9 to TRBJ1-1, with 11 bases that match TRBD1. Trimming at V came to 4 bases and at J to 11 bases, leaving 7 bases not matched to a gene. The CDR3 loop spans 13 amino acids. In germline, CDR1 is SGDLS, CDR2 YYNGEE. The CDR3 nucleotides are TGTGCCAGCAGCCCGCGGACAGGGGGCGAGGCTTTCTTT. It codes for CASSPRTGGEAFF.

The sample holds a few counts of this clone. V and J are TRBV5-4 and TRBJ1-1; D is ambiguous. The germline CDR1 and CDR2 sequences are SGHNT and YYREEE (reference sequence). The CDR3 has 15 residues. The germline V and J ends were trimmed by 3 bases and 0 bases, with 12 bases remaining between them. In DNA form, the CDR3 reads TGTGCCAGCAGCTCGAAAGCCACGCTGAACACTGAAGCTTTCTTT. Amino acid sequence: CASSSKATLNTEAFF.

The chain recombines TRBV7-2 with TRBJ1-5, with D possibly TRBD1 on 6 matching bases. The CDR3 is made up of 15 amino acids. Deletions cut 3 bases from V and 1 base from J, with 10 bases between. Germline values: CDR1 SGHTA, CDR2 FQGNSA. CDR3: CASSFTGLSNQPQHF. CDR3 nucleotides: TGTGCCAGCAGCTTTACAGGGCTGAGCAATCAGCCCCAGCATTTT.

This chain connects TRBV6-5 to TRBJ2-7; D gene uncertain. CDR1 is MNHEY, CDR2 SVGAGI, per germline. This CDR3 is 12 amino acids long. V was trimmed by 2 bases and J by 3 bases, leaving 5 bases between them. The chain's CDR3 is CASSYPGYEQYF. CDR3 nucleotides: TGTGCCAGCAGTTACCCAGGCTACGAGCAGTACTTC.

This chain links TRBV6-5 with TRBJ2-1; 13 bases fit TRBD2. Losses at the gene ends were 5 bases for V and 10 bases for J; bases not matched to a gene: 5. The germline V gene has CDR1 MNHEY and CDR2 SVGAGI. The CDR3 has 14 amino acids. The CDR3 DNA follows: TGTGCCAGCAGTCCACGGACTAGCGGGGGAGAGCAGTTCTTC. Amino acid sequence: CASSPRTSGGEQFF.

The chain carries TRBV11-3 and TRBJ2-2; D perhaps matches TRBD1 (5 bases). V was trimmed by 6 bases and J by 0 bases, leaving 11 bases between them. CDR3 size: 15 residues. From germline, CDR1 is SGHNT and CDR2 YENEEA. This chain's CDR3 is CASSSGPSNTGELFF. DNA of the CDR3: TGTGCCAGCAGTTCAGGGCCCTCGAACACCGGGGAGCTGTTTTTT.

This clone has just a few counts. The rearrangement uses TRBV29-1 and TRBJ2-1; TRBD2 agrees at 10 bases. The V gene's germline CDR1 is SQVTM and CDR2 ANQGSEA. The CDR3 contains 15 residues. With 6 bases clipped from V and 13 bases from J, the junction kept 18 bases outside the gene matches. CDR3: CSVSAGGKTSAPQFF. CDR3 coding DNA: TGCAGCGTGTCAGCGGGGGGGAAAACCTCCGCCCCACAGTTCTTC.

This clone was counted only a few times. The chain links TRBV9 to TRBJ2-5; D is perhaps TRBD2 (7 bases). CDR1 and CDR2 (germline): SGDLS, YYNGEE. This CDR3 spans 18 amino acids. V was clipped by 4 bases and J by 3 bases, with 25 bases between them. For the CDR3, the DNA is TGTGCCAGCAGCCTCAATTCGATCGGGGGGCTCGCTAAAGAGACCCAGTACTTC. Its protein product is CASSLNSIGGLAKETQYF.

CDR3 sequence reads: CASSYKSEQYF. CDR3 nucleotides: TGTGCCAGCAGTTACAAGAGCGAGCAGTACTTC. The gene calls are TRBV6-5 and TRBJ2-7; D ambiguous. The CDR3 spans 11 residues. V lost 2 bases, J lost 6 bases, and 5 bases lay in between. Germline CDR1 reads MNHEY; CDR2 reads SVGAGI.